This paragraph covers one TCR beta chain sequence. The data are from a study of blood T cell repertoires in COVID-19. Study-wide context: Specimens from acute and convalescent COVID-19 originated in the United States, Italy and Spain. The analysed material was cDNA or gDNA that came from T cells, B-cell-depleted T cells, or PBMCs.

Per the authors' pipeline: Amplification of reference gene primers was used by the study to estimate nucleated cell counts. Measured with immunoSEQ multiplex PCR; TCRdb has only the in-frame clones, and not every one. V and J calls and clone size are as listed in that table; D and trimming were resolved from the DNA. The sample gives about 53,000 clones, over 70% of which show up once; more than 12% is in the top ten. With V trimmed by 4 bases and J by 7 bases, 6 bases remained unmatched. Germline-derived CDR1 and CDR2 are MNHEY and SVGEGT. This CDR3 has 14 residues. This TCR was recovered from a human donor with active or convalescent COVID-19. The donor label of this sample is uncertain. The sample consisted of peripheral blood. The gene calls are TRBV6-2 or TRBV6-3 and TRBJ2-1; 8 bases are shared with TRBD1. The CDR3 sequence is CASSFQGAENEQFF. The CDR3 region has the DNA TGTGCCAGCAGTTTCCAGGGGGCAGAAAATGAGCAGTTCTTC.